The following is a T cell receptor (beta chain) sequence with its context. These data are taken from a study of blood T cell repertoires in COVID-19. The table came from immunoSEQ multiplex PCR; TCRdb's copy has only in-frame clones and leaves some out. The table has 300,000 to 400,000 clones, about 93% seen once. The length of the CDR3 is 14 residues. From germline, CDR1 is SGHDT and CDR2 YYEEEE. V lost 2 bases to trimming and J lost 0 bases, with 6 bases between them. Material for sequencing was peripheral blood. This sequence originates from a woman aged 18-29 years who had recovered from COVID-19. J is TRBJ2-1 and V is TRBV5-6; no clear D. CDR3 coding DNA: TGTGCCAGCAGCTTTGGCAGCTCCTACAATGAGCAGTTCTTC. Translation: CASSFGSSYNEQFF.